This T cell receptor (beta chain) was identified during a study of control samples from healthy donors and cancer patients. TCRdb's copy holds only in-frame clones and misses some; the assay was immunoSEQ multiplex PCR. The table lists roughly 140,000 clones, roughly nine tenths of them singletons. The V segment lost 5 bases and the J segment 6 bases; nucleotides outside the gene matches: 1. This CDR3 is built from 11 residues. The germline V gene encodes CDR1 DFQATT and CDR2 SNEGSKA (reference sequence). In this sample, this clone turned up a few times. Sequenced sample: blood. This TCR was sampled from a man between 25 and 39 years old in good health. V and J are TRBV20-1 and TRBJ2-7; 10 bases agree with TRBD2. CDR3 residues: CSAPSGSEQYF. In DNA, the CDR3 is TGCAGTGCTCCTAGCGGGAGCGAGCAGTACTTC.